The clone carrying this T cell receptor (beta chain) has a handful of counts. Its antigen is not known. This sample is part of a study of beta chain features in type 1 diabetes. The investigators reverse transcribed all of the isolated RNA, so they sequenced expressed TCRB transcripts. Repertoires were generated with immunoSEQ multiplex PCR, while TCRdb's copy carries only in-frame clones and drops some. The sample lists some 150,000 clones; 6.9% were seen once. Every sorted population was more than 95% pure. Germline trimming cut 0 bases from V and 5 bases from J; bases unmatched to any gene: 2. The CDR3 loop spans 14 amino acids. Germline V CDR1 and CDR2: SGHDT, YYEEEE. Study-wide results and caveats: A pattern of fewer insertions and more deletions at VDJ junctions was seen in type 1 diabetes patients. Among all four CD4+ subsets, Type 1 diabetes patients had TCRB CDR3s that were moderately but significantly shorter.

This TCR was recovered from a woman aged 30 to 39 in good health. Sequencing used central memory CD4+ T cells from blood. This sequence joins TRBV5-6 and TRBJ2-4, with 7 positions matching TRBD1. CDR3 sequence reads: CASSLVGTENIQYF. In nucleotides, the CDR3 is TGTGCCAGCAGCTTGGTCGGGACAGAAAACATTCAGTACTTC.